Below, 21 T cell receptor beta chains from the same sample are listed, as sequenced in a study of beta chain features in type 1 diabetes. Expressed TCRB transcripts were sequenced because the entire RNA isolate underwent reverse transcription. The repertoire was sequenced with immunoSEQ multiplex PCR; TCRdb's copy has only in-frame clones and lacks some. Found here are some 410,000 clones, over 11% of them singletons; the top ten hold approximately 0.035%. Source material: naive CD4+ T cells from blood. The source of these receptors is a man aged 25-45 years in good health.

This clone appeared a few times. The chain recombines TRBV5-6 with TRBJ2-5; no firm D call. V was trimmed by 3 bases and J by 2 bases, leaving 11 bases between them. Germline V gives CDR1 SGHDT, CDR2 YYEEEE. The CDR3 length is 14 residues. The CDR3 spells CASSSLGSQETQYF. As DNA, the CDR3 is TGTGCCAGCAGCTCTTTGGGGTCTCAAGAGACCCAGTACTTC.

The gene calls are TRBV2 and TRBJ1-5; D call uncertain. V shed 0 bases and J shed 6 bases, with 15 bases lying between them. The CDR3 contains 16 residues. Germline V gives CDR1 SNHLY, CDR2 FYNNEI. The CDR3 nucleotides read TGTGCCAGCAGTGAAGCACCAGGCGGTGGGTCTCAGCCCCAGCATTTT. The encoded protein is CASSEAPGGGSQPQHF. The full variable domain, with the rest looked up from reference TRBV2 and TRBJ1-5, is EPEVTQTPSHQVTQMGQEVILRCVPISNHLYFYWYRQILGQKVEFLVSFYNNEISEKSEIFDDQFSVERPDGSNFTLKIRSTKLEDSAMYFCASSEAPGGGSQPQHFGDGTRLSIL.

V and J are TRBV7-2 and TRBJ2-1; 11 bases align to TRBD2. Germline CDR1 reads SGHTA; CDR2 reads FQGNSA. The CDR3 is made up of 17 amino acids. V lost 7 bases, J lost 4 bases, and 12 bases stayed unmatched. The CDR3 DNA reads TGTGCCAGCACCGGGACTAGCGGTCGAGGGGGGTACAATGAGCAGTTCTTC. Translation gives CASTGTSGRGGYNEQFF.

The chain couples TRBV11-2 to TRBJ2-1; 9 positions agree with TRBD1. Trimming took 6 bases from V and 8 from J; bases not matched to a gene: 11. Germline V gives CDR1 SGHAT, CDR2 FQNNGV. The CDR3 length is 15 residues. CDR3 DNA sequence: TGTGCCAGCAGGCCCCGGGACAGGGCGAAGGATGAGCAGTTCTTC. Translating gives CASRPRDRAKDEQFF.

The V call is TRBV4-1, the J call TRBJ2-1, with 12 bases lining up with TRBD2. The V gene's germline CDR1 is MGHRA and CDR2 YSYEKL. CDR3 length: 18 residues. After removal of 1 base from V and 0 bases from J, the junction contained 4 bases not matched to a gene. CDR3 region: CASSQGLAGGLSYNEQFF. The CDR3 DNA sequence: TGCGCCAGCAGCCAAGGTCTAGCGGGAGGGCTCTCCTACAATGAGCAGTTCTTC.

The chain links TRBV4-1 to TRBJ2-1; 9 nucleotides agree with TRBD1. The germline CDR1 and CDR2 sequences are MGHRA and YSYEKL. V was pared by 5 bases and J by 10 bases, with 15 bases of the junction left unmatched. This CDR3 contains 16 residues. CDR3 sequence reads: CASSTDRGAQWREQFF. In nucleotides, the CDR3 is TGCGCCAGCAGCACCGACAGGGGGGCCCAATGGAGGGAGCAGTTCTTC.

In the case of this clone: Other DNA sequences in this specimen translate into the identical CDR3. This chain connects TRBV6-5 to TRBJ1-2; D is ambiguous. The ends were cut back, 3 bases at V and 4 bases at J, with 6 bases in the middle. CDR3 length: 12 residues. CDR1 is MNHEY, CDR2 SVGAGI, per germline. CDR3 sequence reads: CASSYSGYGYTF. DNA for the CDR3: TGTGCCAGCAGTTATAGCGGCTATGGCTACACCTTC.

In its sample, this clone was seen a few times. CDR3 DNA: TGTGCCAGCAGCGTAAGAAGGCATACAAGCTCCTACGAGCAGTACGTC. Protein product: CASSVRRHTSSYEQYV. The chain is built from TRBV9 and TRBJ2-7; D gene unclear. V lost 1 base and J lost 0, with 14 bases in between. Germline V gene sequence: CDR1 SGDLS, CDR2 YYNGEE. CDR3 size: 16 residues.

This clone showed up just a few times. This chain joins TRBV5-6 and TRBJ1-5; D is uncertain. The ends were cut back, 4 bases at V and 7 bases at J, with 9 bases in the middle. CDR3 length equals 12 residues. The germline CDR1 and CDR2 sequences are SGHDT and YYEEEE. The CDR3 protein is CASSLRGQPQHF. The CDR3, as DNA: TGTGCCAGCAGCCTACGCGGCCAGCCCCAGCATTTT. The full variable domain, rest sourced from reference TRBV5-6 and TRBJ1-5, is DAGVTQSPTHLIKTRGQQVTLRCSPKSGHDTVSWYQQALGQGPQFIFQYYEEEERQRGNFPDRFSGHQFPNYSSELNVNALLLGDSALYLCASSLRGQPQHFGDGTRLSIL.

The gene calls are TRBV6-5 and TRBJ2-1; weak D call: TRBD2 (5 bases). Germline V lookup: CDR1 MNHEY, CDR2 SVGAGI. The CDR3 is 12 amino acids. Trimming removed 6 bases from V and 8 bases from J, with 11 bases in between. CDR3 in amino acids: CASSRGLDEQFF. The DNA for the CDR3 is TGTGCCAGCAGCCGGGGTCTCGATGAGCAGTTCTTC.

The sample holds a few counts of this clone. In DNA form, the CDR3 reads TGCAGCGTTGAAGATGGTAATAAGCGGTTTAATGAGCAGTTCTTC. It yields the protein CSVEDGNKRFNEQFF. The chain is built from TRBV29-1 and TRBJ2-1; D possibly corresponds to TRBD2 (5 bases). V was clipped by 0 bases and J by 7 bases, with 16 bases between them. The CDR3 runs 15 residues. The V gene's germline CDR1 is SQVTM and CDR2 ANQGSEA.

This clone was picked up many times. J is TRBJ2-1 and V is TRBV28; D is uncertain. Germline values: CDR1 MDHEN, CDR2 SYDVKM. This CDR3 region has 11 residues. The V end lost 1 base, the J end lost 5 bases, and 0 bases lay between the germline ends. CDR3 sequence: CASSLYNEQFF. CDR3 sequence (DNA): TGTGCCAGCAGTTTATACAATGAGCAGTTCTTC. The entire variable domain, with the rest obtained from reference TRBV28 and TRBJ2-1, is as follows: DVKVTQSSRYLVKRTGEKVFLECVQDMDHENMFWYRQDPGLGLRLIYFSYDVKMKEKGDIPEGYSVSREKKERFSLILESASTNQTSMYLCASSLYNEQFFGPGTRLTVL.

The table lists this clone with a few counts. The chain has TRBV7-2 and TRBJ2-1, with no clear D. Germline V gives CDR1 SGHTA, CDR2 FQGNSA. This CDR3 contains 15 residues. Trimming took 1 base from V and 1 from J, leaving 8 bases between them. The CDR3 loop is CASSLVGPSYNEQFF. CDR3 DNA sequence: TGTGCCAGCAGCTTAGTGGGTCCATCCTACAATGAGCAGTTCTTC.

The J gene is TRBJ2-1, the V gene TRBV20-1; no reliable D call. Germline CDR1 DFQATT, CDR2 SNEGSKA (reference sequence). The germline V and J ends were trimmed by 5 bases and 6 bases, with 8 bases remaining between them. The CDR3 loop spans 11 amino acids. CDR3 amino acids: CSAGPRNEQFF. CDR3 nucleotide sequence: TGCAGTGCTGGCCCCCGCAATGAGCAGTTCTTC.

V gene TRBV9 combines with J gene TRBJ1-1; 7 bases match TRBD1. The ends lost 0 bases at V and 1 base at J; junction bases unmatched: 6. The CDR3 consists of 16 residues. The germline CDR1 and CDR2 sequences are SGDLS and YYNGEE. The CDR3 spells CASSVEVGDRNTEAFF. The CDR3 bases are TGTGCCAGCAGCGTAGAAGTGGGGGACAGGAACACTGAAGCTTTCTTT.

This chain uses TRBV9 with TRBJ2-7, with D possibly matching TRBD1 (6 bases). The CDR3 sequence is 14 residues long. Germline assignment: CDR1 SGDLS and CDR2 YYNGEE. V shed 1 base and J shed 2 bases, with 10 bases lying between them. CDR3 sequence reads: CASSVRQGTYEQYF. CDR3 in DNA: TGTGCCAGCAGCGTACGGCAGGGGACCTACGAGCAGTACTTC.

The chain links TRBV7-9 to TRBJ2-5, with D unclear. Per the germline V gene, CDR1 is SEHNR and CDR2 is FQNEAQ (reference sequence). V was cut by 3 bases and J by 7 bases, with 12 bases left in between. The CDR3 totals 13 residues. In nucleotides, the CDR3 is TGTGCCAGCAGCTTGGGGTATTTCGGGACCCAGTACTTC. Translating gives CASSLGYFGTQYF.

The chain couples TRBV7-9 to TRBJ2-1, with D hard to call. The CDR3 is 11 amino acids. V was trimmed by 1 base and J by 12 bases, leaving 7 bases between them. The V gene's germline CDR1 is SEHNR and CDR2 FQNEAQ (reference sequence). The CDR3 loop is CASSLEVGQFF. The CDR3 DNA sequence: TGTGCCAGCAGCTTAGAAGTGGGGCAGTTCTTC.

This chain connects TRBV7-2 to TRBJ2-6; maybe TRBD2 (5 bases). The V end was cut by 11 bases, the J end by 0 bases, with 14 bases between. The germline V gene has CDR1 SGHTA and CDR2 FQGNSA. The length of the CDR3 is 15 residues. The CDR3 region is CAEGWRVSGANVLTF. For the CDR3, the DNA is TGTGCCGAGGGCTGGCGCGTCTCTGGGGCCAACGTCCTGACTTTC.

The chain recombines TRBV15 with TRBJ1-2; 8 bases are a match to TRBD1. This CDR3 comprises 16 residues. V lost 0 bases, J lost 6 bases, and 9 bases stayed unmatched. Germline V CDR1 and CDR2: LNHNV, YYDKDF (reference sequence). Here the CDR3 DNA reads TGTGCCACCAGCAGAGATGGGGGACAGGTTGGGGATGGCTACACCTTC. It encodes CATSRDGGQVGDGYTF.

This chain uses TRBV7-2 with TRBJ2-1, with a possible D match to TRBD1 (6 bases). The CDR3 length is 13 residues. With 5 bases removed from V and 6 bases from J, the gap between germline ends came to 11 bases. The germline CDR1 and CDR2 sequences are SGHTA and FQGNSA. CDR3: CASSRTGINEQFF. CDR3 DNA: TGTGCCAGCAGCCGTACAGGGATCAATGAGCAGTTCTTC.